The 13 T cell receptor beta chains below come from one sample, sequenced in a study of blood T cell repertoires in COVID-19. Assay: immunoSEQ multiplex PCR; the TCRdb copy retains only in-frame clones and omits some. Seen here are 110,000 to 150,000 clones, 75% to 90% observed once, and the top ten hold 3.5%. Source material: peripheral blood. These receptors all come from a man aged 70-80 years who had recovered from COVID-19.

This chain joins TRBV15 and TRBJ2-6, with D perhaps matching TRBD1 (6 bases). With 5 bases removed from V and 0 bases from J, the gap between germline ends came to 14 bases. Germline loops: CDR1 LNHNV, CDR2 YYDKDF (reference sequence). The CDR3 runs 17 residues. CDR3 DNA sequence: TGTGCCACCAGCGCCGGGACATCCTCCTCTGGGGCCAACGTCCTGACTTTC. Encoded protein: CATSAGTSSSGANVLTF. The full variable domain, completed using reference TRBV15 and TRBJ2-6, is DAMVIQNPRYQVTQFGKPVTLSCSQTLNHNVMYWYQQKSSQAPKLLFHYYDKDFNNEADTPDNFQSRRPNTSFCFLDIRSPGLGDTAMYLCATSAGTSSSGANVLTFGAGSRLTVL.

The V call is TRBV25-1, the J call TRBJ2-7; weak D call: TRBD1 (6 bases). CDR1 is MGHDK, CDR2 SYGVNS, per germline. Between the trimmed V and J ends, which lost 7 bases and 3 bases, there was a span of 13 bases. The CDR3 covers 13 residues. The CDR3 here is CASTETGGYEQYF. For the CDR3, the DNA is TGTGCCAGCACCGAGACAGGAGGCTACGAGCAGTACTTC.

The chain is built from TRBV7-9 and TRBJ2-7, with 8 positions matching TRBD2. Germline-derived CDR1 and CDR2 are SEHNR and FQNEAQ (reference sequence). Germline trimming cut 5 bases from V and 2 bases from J; bases unmatched to any gene: 5. The CDR3 is made up of 14 amino acids. CDR3 in amino acids: CASSPRAGAYEQYF. CDR3 sequence (DNA): TGTGCCAGCAGCCCGAGAGCGGGAGCCTACGAGCAGTACTTC.

The V and J genes are TRBV7-9 and TRBJ2-1; D is perhaps TRBD2 (5 bases). Germline CDR1 is SEHNR and CDR2 is FQNEAQ (reference sequence). The CDR3 sequence is 13 residues long. V was pared by 3 bases and J by 7 bases, with 10 bases between. In DNA form, the CDR3 reads TGTGCCAGCAGCTTGGACTCCCTGAATGAGCAGTTCTTC. Encoded protein: CASSLDSLNEQFF.

V and J are TRBV6-5 and TRBJ2-7; a possible D gene is TRBD2 (6 bases). Germline assignment: CDR1 MNHEY and CDR2 SVGAGI. The CDR3 totals 14 residues. Trimming stripped 2 bases from V and 1 base from J, with 9 bases between. CDR3 bases: TGTGCCAGCAGTTACGAGCGGGTATCCTACGAGCAGTACTTC. It encodes CASSYERVSYEQYF.

This clone was counted only a few times. This chain joins TRBV7-2 and TRBJ2-1; 10 bases line up with TRBD1. Germline CDR1 is SGHTA and CDR2 is FQGNSA. The CDR3 contains 17 residues. Trimming cost V 4 bases and J 9 bases; bases outside gene matches: 15. The CDR3 reads CASSYPSRDRGVGEQFF. In DNA, the CDR3 is TGTGCCAGCAGCTACCCCTCCCGGGACAGGGGCGTAGGTGAGCAGTTCTTC.

The CDR3 nucleotides read TGCGCCAGCAGCTTGGACGGCGGGAGCTCCTACAATGAGCAGTTCTTC. Translation: CASSLDGGSSYNEQFF. V usage is TRBV5-1 and J usage is TRBJ2-1; the match to TRBD2 covers 7 bases. The V gene end was trimmed by 0 bases and the J gene end by 0 bases; junction bases not matched to a gene: 3. The germline gives CDR1 SGHRS, CDR2 YFSETQ. The length of the CDR3 is 16 residues.

This clone was counted a few times. The chain links TRBV5-1 to TRBJ2-2; D gene ambiguous. Germline CDR1 and CDR2: SGHRS and YFSETQ. V was clipped by 0 bases and J by 4 bases, with 13 bases between them. The length of the CDR3 is 16 residues. As DNA, the CDR3 is TGCGCCAGCAGCTTGGGTCTGAGATCCATCACCGGGGAGCTGTTTTTT. Translation gives CASSLGLRSITGELFF. Supplemented by reference TRBV5-1 and TRBJ2-2, the full variable domain reads KAGVTQTPRYLIKTRGQQVTLSCSPISGHRSVSWYQQTPGQGLQFLFEYFSETQRNKGNFPGRFSGRQFSNSRSEMNVSTLELGDSALYLCASSLGLRSITGELFFGEGSRLTVL.

The chain has TRBV18 and TRBJ2-2; 7 positions agree with TRBD1. The CDR3 is 14 amino acids. CDR1 and CDR2 (germline): KGHSH, LQKENI. The V gene end was trimmed by 6 bases and the J gene end by 0 bases; junction bases not matched to a gene: 1. The CDR3 nucleotides are TGTGCCAGCTCCGACAGGGCGAACACCGGGGAGCTGTTTTTT. Translating gives CASSDRANTGELFF.

This chain uses TRBV27 with TRBJ2-1, with a tentative D call TRBD1 (5 bases). The CDR3 has 12 residues. V gave up 4 bases and J gave up 7 bases, with 8 bases separating them. Germline loops: CDR1 MNHEY, CDR2 SMNVEV (reference sequence). CDR3 protein: CASSSGLNEQFF. CDR3 sequence (DNA): TGTGCCAGCAGTTCAGGGTTGAATGAGCAGTTCTTC.

A few counts support this clone. The J gene is TRBJ2-7, the V gene TRBV19, with D tentatively TRBD2 (5 bases). Germline V CDR1 and CDR2: LNHDA, SQIVND (reference sequence). V lost 1 base and J lost 2, with 15 bases in between. CDR3 length: 16 residues. The CDR3 region has the DNA TGTGCCAGTAGTATAGGACCGGGGTCGAAAGCCTACGAGCAGTACTTC. It codes for CASSIGPGSKAYEQYF.

The rearrangement joins TRBV6-5 to TRBJ2-1; D is unclear. V was pared by 5 bases and J by 9 bases, with 14 bases between. This CDR3 is built from 13 residues. Germline CDR1 MNHEY, CDR2 SVGAGI. CDR3 sequence: CASSRRRNSEQFF. In nucleotides, the CDR3 is TGTGCCAGCAGTCGCCGGCGGAATAGTGAGCAGTTCTTC.

The V and J genes are TRBV5-8 and TRBJ1-1, with 7 bases fitting TRBD1. Germline-derived CDR1 and CDR2 are SGHTS and YDEGEE. The V and J ends lost 4 bases and 4 bases, in that order; junction bases with no gene match: 10. The CDR3 is 15 amino acids. CDR3 amino acids: CASSPLYRGSTEAFF. CDR3 nucleotides: TGTGCCAGCAGCCCACTATACAGGGGTAGCACTGAAGCTTTCTTT. Variable domain in full (rest from reference TRBV5-8 and TRBJ1-1): EAGVTQSPTHLIKTRGQQATLRCSPISGHTSVYWYQQALGLGLQFLLWYDEGEERNRGNFPPRFSGRQFPNYSSELNVNALELEDSALYLCASSPLYRGSTEAFFGQGTRLTVV.